This T cell receptor (beta chain) emerged from a study of blood T cell repertoires in COVID-19. Study-level background: COVID-19 samples collected from the United States, Italy and Spain covered acute and convalescent phases. In each case, the material was cDNA or gDNA derived from T cells, B-cell-depleted T cells, or PBMCs.

Seattle's cohort entered during active infection and was followed longitudinally. Germline V gene lookup returns CDR1 MNHEY and CDR2 SVGAGI. V was shortened by 8 bases and J by 3 bases, with 11 bases between the two germline ends. CDR3 size: 12 residues. Methods used by the authors: By means of reference gene primer amplification, nucleated cell counts were estimated. The method was immunoSEQ multiplex PCR; TCRdb's version includes in-frame clones alone and lacks a portion of them. The V and J calls and the clone size are those of that table, but D and trimming were determined from the DNA. The table lists a few hundred thousand clones, about nine tenths of them singletons, with 11% in the top ten.

The V call is TRBV6-5, the J call TRBJ2-7; the D gene is possibly TRBD1 (6 bases). The source of this sequence is a woman in her 30s with COVID-19, enrolled during active disease. The sequencing input was peripheral blood. CDR3 amino acids: CASQGLFYEQYF. The CDR3 coding sequence is TGTGCCAGCCAGGGGCTTTTCTACGAGCAGTACTTC.